The entry below gives a single T cell receptor beta chain sequence along with its context. The antigen is unknown. The data were taken from a study of cytomegalovirus exposure and HLA in healthy donors. Use of 60 Vbeta and 13 Jbeta primers characterized the PCR. Assay: immunoSEQ multiplex PCR; the TCRdb copy retains only in-frame clones and omits some. The sample gives fewer than 65,000 clones, roughly 70% of which show up once; under 6.5% is in the top ten. The CDR3 runs to 15 residues. Trimming at V came to 4 bases and at J to 4 bases, leaving 7 bases not matched to a gene. Per the germline V gene, CDR1 is SGHNT and CDR2 is YENEEA. Regarding the study as a whole: Among the sequence variants, a highly shared cluster was likely an artifact of sequencing. Despite most TCR sequences being rare, some public TCRs occurred in many donors. According to a later analysis, donors in an Asian-associated ancestry cluster reportedly had fewer N-insertions than the approximately 720-donor mean. Common viral pathogens seemed to be connected with several of the most significant clusters, according to a later analysis.

Sequencing was carried out using PBMCs. The sequence was collected from a man aged 50-60 years in good health and CMV-seronegative. The J gene is TRBJ2-5, the V gene TRBV11-3, with 9 bases identical to TRBD1. Here the CDR3 DNA reads TGTGCCAGCAGCTCGGGACAGGGAGGGGTAGAGACCCAGTACTTC. Its translation is CASSSGQGGVETQYF.